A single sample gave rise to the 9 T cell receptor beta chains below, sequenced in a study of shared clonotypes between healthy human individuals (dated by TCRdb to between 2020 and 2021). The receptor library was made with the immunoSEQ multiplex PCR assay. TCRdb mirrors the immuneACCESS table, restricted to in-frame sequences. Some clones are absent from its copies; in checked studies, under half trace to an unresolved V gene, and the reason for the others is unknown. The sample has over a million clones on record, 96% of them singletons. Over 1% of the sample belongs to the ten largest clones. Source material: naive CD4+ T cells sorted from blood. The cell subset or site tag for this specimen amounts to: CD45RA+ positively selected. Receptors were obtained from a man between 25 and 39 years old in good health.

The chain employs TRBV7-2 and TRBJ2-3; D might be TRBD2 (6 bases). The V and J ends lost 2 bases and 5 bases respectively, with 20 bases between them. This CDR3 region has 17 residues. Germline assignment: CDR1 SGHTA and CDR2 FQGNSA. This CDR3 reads CASSLPRDSLARDTQYF. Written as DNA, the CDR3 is TGTGCCAGCAGCTTACCTAGGGACTCCCTTGCAAGAGATACGCAGTATTTT.

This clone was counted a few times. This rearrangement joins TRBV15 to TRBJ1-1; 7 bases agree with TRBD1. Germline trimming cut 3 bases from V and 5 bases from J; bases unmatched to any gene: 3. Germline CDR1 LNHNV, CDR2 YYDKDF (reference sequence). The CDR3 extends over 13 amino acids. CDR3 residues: CATSRSGGTEAFF. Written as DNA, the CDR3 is TGTGCCACCAGCAGGTCAGGGGGAACTGAAGCTTTCTTT.

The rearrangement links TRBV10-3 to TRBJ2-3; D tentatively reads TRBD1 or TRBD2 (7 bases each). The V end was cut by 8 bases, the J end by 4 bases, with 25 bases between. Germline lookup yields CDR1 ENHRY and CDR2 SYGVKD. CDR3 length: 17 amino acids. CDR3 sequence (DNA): TGTGCCATCCAGGGGGGGGTAGACAGTTCTTGGGCAGATACGCAGTATTTT. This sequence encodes CAIQGGVDSSWADTQYF.

CDR3 coding DNA: TGTGCCAGCAGTTCCGATACCGACAGCCTAAATCAGCCCCAGCATTTT. It codes for CASSSDTDSLNQPQHF. This chain links TRBV6-5 with TRBJ1-5, with D possibly TRBD1 on 5 matching bases. There are 16 residues in the CDR3. Germline CDR1 and CDR2: MNHEY and SVGAGI. V dropped 4 bases and J dropped 4 bases, with 17 bases sitting between them.

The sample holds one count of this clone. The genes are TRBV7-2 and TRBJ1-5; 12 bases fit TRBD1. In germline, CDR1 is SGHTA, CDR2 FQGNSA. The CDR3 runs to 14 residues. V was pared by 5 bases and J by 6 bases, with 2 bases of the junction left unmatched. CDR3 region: CASSLGQGAQPQHF. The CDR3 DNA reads TGTGCCAGCAGCCTGGGACAGGGGGCTCAGCCCCAGCATTTT.

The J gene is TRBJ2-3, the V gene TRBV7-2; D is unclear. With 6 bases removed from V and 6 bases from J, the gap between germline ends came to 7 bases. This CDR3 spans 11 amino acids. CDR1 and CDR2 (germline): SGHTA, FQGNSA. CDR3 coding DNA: TGTGCCAGCAGGTCTGTGGATACGCAGTATTTT. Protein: CASRSVDTQYF.

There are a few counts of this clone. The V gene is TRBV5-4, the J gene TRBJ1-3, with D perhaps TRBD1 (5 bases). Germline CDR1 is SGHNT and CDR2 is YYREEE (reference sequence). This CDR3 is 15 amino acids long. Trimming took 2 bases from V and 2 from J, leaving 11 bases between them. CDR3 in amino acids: CASSLRGLPGNTIYF. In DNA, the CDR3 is TGTGCCAGCAGCTTAAGGGGTCTCCCTGGAAACACCATATATTTT. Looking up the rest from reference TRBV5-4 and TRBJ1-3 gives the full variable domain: ETGVTQSPTHLIKTRGQQVTLRCSSQSGHNTVSWYQQALGQGPQFIFQYYREEENGRGNFPPRFSGLQFPNYSSELNVNALELDDSALYLCASSLRGLPGNTIYFGEGSWLTVV.

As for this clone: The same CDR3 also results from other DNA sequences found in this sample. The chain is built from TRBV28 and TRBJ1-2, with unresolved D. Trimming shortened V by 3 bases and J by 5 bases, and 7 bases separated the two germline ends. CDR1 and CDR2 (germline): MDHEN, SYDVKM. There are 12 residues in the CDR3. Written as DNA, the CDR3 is TGTGCCAGCAGTTTTGGTGGGTATGGCTACACCTTC. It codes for CASSFGGYGYTF.

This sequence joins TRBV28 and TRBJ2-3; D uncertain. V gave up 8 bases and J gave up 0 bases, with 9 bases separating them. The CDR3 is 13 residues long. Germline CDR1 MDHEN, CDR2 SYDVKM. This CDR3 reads CASDRASTDTQYF. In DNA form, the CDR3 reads TGTGCCAGCGATCGGGCTAGCACAGATACGCAGTATTTT.